The 15 T cell receptor beta chains below were found in one sample sequenced in a study of blood T cell repertoires in COVID-19. Generated by immunoSEQ multiplex PCR, the TCRdb table keeps only in-frame clones and is missing some. This sample has 250,000 to 350,000 clones, with approximately 86% found just once. Sequences were obtained from peripheral blood. The source of these receptors is a woman aged 25 to 39 who had recovered from COVID-19.

The V call is TRBV30, the J call TRBJ2-5, with 10 bases lining up with TRBD2. The CDR3 runs 13 residues. Germline trimming cut 3 bases from V and 5 bases from J; bases unmatched to any gene: 3. CDR1 GTSNPN and CDR2 SVGIG come from the germline V gene (reference sequence). The DNA of the CDR3 is TGTGCCTGGAGGCCAGCGGGGGGGGAGACCCAGTACTTC. Amino acid sequence: CAWRPAGGETQYF.

This chain joins TRBV6-1 and TRBJ2-5, with 8 nucleotides matching TRBD2. V shed 2 bases, J shed 5 bases, and the junction held 1 base outside the gene matches. Germline-derived CDR1 and CDR2 are MNHNS and SASEGT. The CDR3 has 13 amino acids. CDR3 residues: CASSESGGETQYF. Here the CDR3 DNA reads TGTGCCAGCAGTGAATCGGGGGGGGAGACCCAGTACTTC.

The genes are TRBV25-1 and TRBJ1-1; D is ambiguous. V lost 9 bases to trimming and J lost 2 bases, with 10 bases between them. Germline V gene sequence: CDR1 MGHDK, CDR2 SYGVNS. The CDR3 covers 12 residues. Written as DNA, the CDR3 is TGTGCCAGTATACGGGGAAACACTGAAGCTTTCTTT. Translation gives CASIRGNTEAFF.

CDR3 in DNA: TGTGCCAGCAGTCTCCGACAGGGCTCCAGTCAGCCCCAGCATTTT. Its translation: CASSLRQGSSQPQHF. V usage is TRBV6-6 and J usage is TRBJ1-5; 7 nucleotides match TRBD1. Germline V gene lookup returns CDR1 MNHNY and CDR2 SVGAGI (reference sequence). The CDR3 loop spans 15 amino acids. The V segment lost 5 bases and the J segment 6 bases; nucleotides outside the gene matches: 10.

The V gene is TRBV4-1, the J gene TRBJ2-1; 7 nucleotides line up with TRBD2. The CDR3 runs to 17 residues. With 4 bases clipped from V and 7 bases from J, the junction kept 16 bases outside the gene matches. The germline V gene encodes CDR1 MGHRA and CDR2 YSYEKL. The CDR3 here is CASSPLLAGDLWNEQFF. The DNA of the CDR3 is TGCGCCAGCAGCCCTCTTCTTGCGGGGGACTTGTGGAATGAGCAGTTCTTC.

The rearrangement uses TRBV7-3 and TRBJ2-1; 10 bases align to TRBD2. Germline CDR1 is SGHTA and CDR2 is FQGTGA. V was clipped by 1 base and J by 2 bases; unmatched bases: 5. The CDR3 extends over 17 amino acids. CDR3 sequence (DNA): TGTGCCAGCAGCTTAAGGGCTAGCGGGAGTGCCTACAATGAGCAGTTCTTC. Amino acids: CASSLRASGSAYNEQFF.

This chain connects TRBV3-1 (or the pseudogene TRBV3-2) to TRBJ2-3; unclear D gene. CDR1 and CDR2 from the germline V gene are LGHDT and YNNKEL (reference sequence). Trimming left V 4 bases short and J 5 bases short, with 10 bases between. The CDR3 covers 13 residues. The CDR3 nucleotides read TGTGCCAGCAGCCTACTGAGCTTAGATACGCAGTATTTT. This translates into CASSLLSLDTQYF.

CDR3 sequence reads: CAWSAWGLGEQFF. The CDR3, as DNA: TGTGCCTGGAGCGCCTGGGGCCTGGGTGAGCAGTTCTTC. The V gene is TRBV30, the J gene TRBJ2-1; perhaps TRBD1 as D (5 bases). V gave up 3 bases and J gave up 9 bases, with 15 bases separating them. Germline CDR1 is GTSNPN and CDR2 is SVGIG (reference sequence). The CDR3 sequence is 13 residues long.

The CDR3 is CASRPLAQDTQYF. For the CDR3, the DNA is TGTGCCAGCAGGCCTCTAGCGCAAGATACGCAGTATTTT. V usage is TRBV6-5 and J usage is TRBJ2-3, with TRBD2 as a possible D gene (6 bases). The CDR3 is 13 residues long. The germline CDR1 and CDR2 sequences are MNHEY and SVGAGI. Trimming shortened V by 6 bases and J by 5 bases, and 12 bases separated the two germline ends.

This chain connects TRBV7-9 to TRBJ2-2; D remains unclear. The CDR3 runs to 13 residues. Per the germline V gene, CDR1 is SEHNR and CDR2 is FQNEAQ (reference sequence). The V gene lost 0 bases and the J gene lost 8 bases, with 7 bases spanning the gap. The CDR3 sequence is CASSLAQTGELFF. CDR3 bases: TGTGCCAGCAGCTTAGCGCAGACTGGGGAGCTGTTTTTT.

The V call is TRBV3-1 (or the pseudogene TRBV3-2), the J call TRBJ2-1; D is perhaps TRBD2 (7 bases). CDR3 length: 14 residues. Trimming took off 3 bases at V and 12 bases at J, with 18 bases between the two ends. Germline CDR1 is LGHDT and CDR2 is YNNKEL (reference sequence). The CDR3, as DNA: TGTGCCAGCAGCCAGGGGGGGCTAGTCAGCGTGCAGTTCTTC. It specifies CASSQGGLVSVQFF.

The rearrangement links TRBV19 to TRBJ1-5; weak D call: TRBD1 (5 bases). Germline assignment: CDR1 LNHDA and CDR2 SQIVND (reference sequence). This CDR3 has 14 amino acids. V was clipped by 3 bases and J by 4 bases, with 10 bases between them. The CDR3 region is CASSMYRPNQPQHF. CDR3 coding DNA: TGTGCCAGTAGTATGTACAGGCCTAATCAGCCCCAGCATTTT.

The gene calls are TRBV29-1 and TRBJ2-2; TRBD1 matches 10 bases. CDR1 is SQVTM, CDR2 ANQGSEA, per germline. V lost 7 bases to trimming and J lost 4 bases; unmatched junction nucleotides: 3. The CDR3 consists of 13 residues. The CDR3 DNA reads TGCAGCGCTCGGACAGGGGGCACCGGGGAGCTGTTTTTT. It yields the protein CSARTGGTGELFF.

This clone was counted a few times. Other DNA sequences within the sample encode an identical CDR3. This chain links TRBV7-9 with TRBJ1-2; D unresolved. Trimming pared 1 base from V and 2 bases from J, leaving 8 bases between. The CDR3 sequence is 14 residues long. Germline V gene sequence: CDR1 SEHNR, CDR2 FQNEAQ (reference sequence). For the CDR3, the DNA is TGTGCCAGCAGCTTAGGAGCCGGGAACTATGGCTACACCTTC. Translated: CASSLGAGNYGYTF.

The chain links TRBV27 to TRBJ2-5, with D tentatively TRBD2 (6 bases). V was trimmed by 3 bases and J by 3 bases, leaving 14 bases between them. Germline V CDR1 and CDR2: MNHEY, SMNVEV (reference sequence). This CDR3 is built from 15 residues. The CDR3 loop reads CASSFSRAGKETQYF. For the CDR3, the DNA is TGTGCCAGCAGTTTTAGTCGGGCGGGGAAAGAGACCCAGTACTTC.